These 28 T cell receptor beta chains were all obtained from the same sample, sequenced in a study of response to subunit inactivated influenza vaccine. MiXCR, applied by TCRdb to the RT-PCR reads, yields one record per CDR3 protein. The sample gives roughly 790,000 distinct CDR3 sequences, roughly 20% of which show up once; roughly a tenth is in the top ten. The specimen was PBMCs from blood, collected 4 to 6 days after vaccination. These receptors originate from a man aged 50-60 years who received an inactivated influenza vaccine.

The V call is TRBV12-3 or TRBV12-4, the J call TRBJ1-6; no clear D. V was trimmed by 6 bases and J by 5 bases, leaving 11 bases between them. This CDR3 spans 14 amino acids. This CDR3 is CASRLSGNNSPLHF. CDR3 nucleotide sequence: TGTGCCAGCAGGCTATCTGGGAATAATTCACCCCTCCACTTT.

V usage is TRBV28 and J usage is TRBJ1-4; possibly TRBD1 for D (5 bases). V gave up 6 bases and J gave up 4 bases, with 12 bases separating them. This CDR3 has 14 residues. Germline CDR1 reads MDHEN; CDR2 reads SYDVKM. CDR3 bases: TGTGCCAGCAGACCAGCAGGGCATAATGAAAAACTGTTTTTT. This codes for CASRPAGHNEKLFF.

A few counts support this clonotype. The chain combines TRBV20-1 with TRBJ1-2; D remains unclear. The V end was cut by 0 bases, the J end by 4 bases, with 12 bases between. The CDR3 runs 14 residues. Germline-derived CDR1 and CDR2 are DFQATT and SNEGSKA (reference sequence). In DNA, the CDR3 is TGCAGTGCTAGAGATCAAAAGAGGTTCTATGGCTACACCTTC. Protein product: CSARDQKRFYGYTF.

The rearrangement uses TRBV20-1 and TRBJ2-4; 9 bases line up with TRBD1. This CDR3 comprises 13 residues. J was trimmed by 7 bases and V by 6 bases; bases with no gene match: 7. CDR1 is DFQATT, CDR2 SNEGSKA, per germline (reference sequence). The CDR3 loop is CSADNRGLNIQYF. The CDR3 region has the DNA TGCAGTGCGGATAACAGGGGGCTGAACATTCAGTACTTC.

This clonotype was observed a few times. The chain links TRBV2 to TRBJ2-7; 8 nucleotides align to TRBD1. The CDR3 length is 12 residues. V lost 10 bases and J lost 6; bases outside the gene matches: 8. The germline V gene encodes CDR1 SNHLY and CDR2 FYNNEI. CDR3 in DNA: TGTGCCACAAAGGACAGGGCCTCCGAGCAGTACTTC. Its protein is CATKDRASEQYF.

The chain carries TRBV6-7 and TRBJ2-3; 7 bases are a match to TRBD2. TRBV6-7 is given ORF status, its function remaining uncertain. There are 16 residues in the CDR3. V trimming: 6 bases; J trimming: 0 bases; junction bases outside the gene matches: 9. The CDR3 protein is CASSDFGTISTDTQYF. CDR3 in DNA: TGTGCCAGCAGCGATTTCGGGACTATCAGCACAGATACGCAGTATTTT.

This clonotype turned up a few times. The chain joins TRBV12-3 or TRBV12-4 to TRBJ2-5; D is uncertain. The CDR3 totals 14 residues. V lost 6 bases and J 4 bases, leaving 15 bases between the germline ends. Here the CDR3 DNA reads TGTGCCAGCAGCCTAGGCTGGCTCGGAGAGACCCAGTACTTC. Translated, it gives CASSLGWLGETQYF.

Regarding this clonotype: One end of the junction varies from germline; a read error may be responsible. This CDR3 is CASSTGGRDSRTNF. CDR3 nucleotides: TGTGCCAGCTCGACGGGTGGACGAGACTCCCGAACGAACTTC. The rearrangement uses TRBV18 and TRBJ2-7; D is undetermined. This CDR3 is 14 amino acids long. Germline CDR1 KGHSH, CDR2 LQKENI. Full variable domain (outside the CDR3, taken from reference TRBV18 and TRBJ2-7): NAGVMQNPRHLVRRRGQEARLRCSPMKGHSHVYWYRQLPEEGLKFMVYLQKENIIDESGMPKERFSAEFPKEGPSILRIQQVVRGDSAAYFCASSTGGRDSRTNFGPGTRLTVT.

On this clonotype itself: An end of the junction does not agree with germline; a read error may underlie this. This rearrangement joins TRBV7-8 to TRBJ2-5, with D unclear. CDR1 and CDR2 from the germline V gene are SGHVS and FQNEAQ. This CDR3 region has 11 residues. The CDR3 loop is CASCLQETQYF. In nucleotides, the CDR3 is TGTGCCAGCTGCTTGCAAGAGACCCAGTACTTC.

The chain is built from TRBV7-9 and TRBJ1-2; tentatively, D is TRBD1 (5 bases). Trimming stripped 6 bases from V and 3 bases from J, with 11 bases between. The CDR3 extends over 13 amino acids. The V gene's germline CDR1 is SEHNR and CDR2 FQNEAQ (reference sequence). The DNA for the CDR3 is TGTGCCAGCAGTTACGACAGCCACTATGGCTACACCTTC. This codes for CASSYDSHYGYTF.

A few counts support this clonotype. V and J are TRBV5-1 and TRBJ2-7; 10 bases are a match to TRBD1. The CDR3 totals 12 residues. Losses at the gene ends were 7 bases for V and 5 bases for J; bases not matched to a gene: 3. Germline V gene data show CDR1 as SGHRS and CDR2 as YFSETQ. CDR3 sequence (DNA): TGCGCCAGCGGGACAGGGGTCCACGAGCAGTACTTC. It codes for CASGTGVHEQYF. The complete variable domain, with remaining parts taken from reference TRBV5-1 and TRBJ2-7, reads KAGVTQTPRYLIKTRGQQVTLSCSPISGHRSVSWYQQTPGQGLQFLFEYFSETQRNKGNFPGRFSGRQFSNSRSEMNVSTLELGDSALYLCASGTGVHEQYFGPGTRLTVT.

The chain combines TRBV10-2 with TRBJ2-7, with D possibly TRBD1 on 5 matching bases. Germline CDR1 is WSHSY and CDR2 is SAAADI. The CDR3 is made up of 14 amino acids. Trimming removed 2 bases at V and 1 base at J, with 9 bases between. In DNA form, the CDR3 reads TGCGCCAGCAGTGAGGACAGATTTTCCTACGAGCAGTACTTC. This gives the protein CASSEDRFSYEQYF.

This chain joins TRBV20-1 and TRBJ1-4; no definite D call. Between the trimmed V and J ends, which lost 6 bases and 5 bases, there was a span of 10 bases. The germline V gene encodes CDR1 DFQATT and CDR2 SNEGSKA (reference sequence). CDR3 length equals 12 residues. The CDR3 reads CSARGQNEKLFF. As DNA, the CDR3 is TGCAGTGCCCGCGGGCAAAATGAAAAACTGTTTTTT.

This sequence joins TRBV10-3 and TRBJ2-7; a possible D gene is TRBD2 (5 bases). The CDR3 spans 12 residues. V lost 10 bases and J 3 bases, leaving 13 bases between the germline ends. Germline CDR1 and CDR2: ENHRY and SYGVKD. The chain's CDR3 is CATANRDYEQYF. The DNA of the CDR3 is TGTGCCACCGCTAATCGGGACTACGAGCAGTACTTC.

This clonotype was found a few times. The chain carries TRBV4-3 and TRBJ2-3, with 8 bases fitting TRBD2. Germline V gives CDR1 LGHNA, CDR2 YSLEER. The CDR3 totals 18 residues. V trimming: 0 bases; J trimming: 0 bases; junction bases outside the gene matches: 8. The CDR3 bases are TGCGCCAGCAGCCAAGATCGAACTAGCGGTTTTAGCACAGATACGCAGTATTTT. Translation: CASSQDRTSGFSTDTQYF.

The genes are TRBV5-1 and TRBJ1-2, with D maybe TRBD1 (6 bases). In germline, CDR1 is SGHRS, CDR2 YFSETQ. The CDR3 length is 14 residues. With 0 bases removed from V and 7 bases from J, the gap between germline ends came to 13 bases. The CDR3: CASSLGTGTGGYTF. The DNA for the CDR3 is TGCGCCAGCAGCTTGGGCACAGGGACTGGTGGCTACACCTTC.

This clonotype appeared a few times. The CDR3 DNA reads as TGTGCCAGCAGCTTGGGGGGATCGGCTGGAAACACCATATATTTT. It yields the protein CASSLGGSAGNTIYF. This chain joins TRBV5-5 and TRBJ1-3; D not certain. The germline V and J ends were trimmed by 0 bases and 2 bases, with 9 bases remaining between them. Germline assignment: CDR1 SGHKS and CDR2 YYEKEE (reference sequence). The CDR3 contains 15 residues. Looking up the rest from reference TRBV5-5 and TRBJ1-3 gives the full variable domain: DAGVTQSPTHLIKTRGQQVTLRCSPISGHKSVSWYQQVLGQGPQFIFQYYEKEERGRGNFPDRFSARQFPNYSSELNVNALLLGDSALYLCASSLGGSAGNTIYFGEGSWLTVV.

The chain combines TRBV20-1 with TRBJ2-3, with D possibly being TRBD2 (5 bases). The CDR3 contains 15 residues. Between the trimmed V and J ends, which lost 0 bases and 0 bases, there was a span of 10 bases. Per germline, CDR1 DFQATT and CDR2 SNEGSKA (reference sequence). This CDR3 is CSARDAGQSTDTQYF. The DNA of the CDR3 is TGCAGTGCTAGAGATGCGGGCCAAAGCACAGATACGCAGTATTTT.

This clonotype was seen a handful of times. The V call is TRBV7-8, the J call TRBJ1-6; the D gene is possibly TRBD1 (5 bases). CDR3 length: 15 amino acids. Germline values: CDR1 SGHVS, CDR2 FQNEAQ. V lost 5 bases and J 7 bases, leaving 15 bases between the germline ends. CDR3 in amino acids: CASSTGPWDNSPLHF. CDR3 nucleotide sequence: TGTGCCAGCAGCACGGGACCGTGGGACAATTCACCCCTCCACTTT.

This chain joins TRBV7-2 and TRBJ1-2; no reliable D call. This CDR3 has 14 amino acids. CDR1 is SGHTA, CDR2 FQGNSA, per germline. Trimming stripped 2 bases from V and 0 bases from J, with 7 bases between. CDR3: CASSLYTANYGYTF. CDR3 DNA: TGTGCCAGCAGCTTATATACAGCTAACTATGGCTACACCTTC.

There are many counts of this clonotype. The chain has TRBV29-1 and TRBJ1-1, with D perhaps matching TRBD1 (6 bases). This CDR3 contains 13 residues. The ends were cut back, 6 bases at V and 0 bases at J, with 11 bases in the middle. From germline, CDR1 is SQVTM and CDR2 ANQGSEA. CDR3 in amino acids: CSVHGQMNTEAFF. Written as DNA, the CDR3 is TGCAGCGTCCACGGACAGATGAACACTGAAGCTTTCTTT.

This clonotype was picked up many times. V is TRBV7-6 and J is TRBJ2-5; D perhaps matches TRBD1 (5 bases). This CDR3 contains 14 residues. V was shortened by 1 base and J by 7 bases, with 13 bases between the two germline ends. Germline lookup yields CDR1 SGHVS and CDR2 FNYEAQ. CDR3 nucleotide sequence: TGTGCCAGCAGCTTAGGGGGCGTTCAGGGGACCCAGTACTTC. This codes for CASSLGGVQGTQYF.

Only a few counts were recorded for this clonotype. The CDR3 reads CSVGGGFEKLFF. CDR3 DNA: TGCAGCGTTGGAGGGGGTTTTGAAAAACTGTTTTTT. The chain recombines TRBV29-1 with TRBJ1-4; TRBD1 is a possible D gene (6 bases). The ends were cut back, 4 bases at V and 7 bases at J, with 10 bases in the middle. Germline V gene data show CDR1 as SQVTM and CDR2 as ANQGSEA. The CDR3 runs to 12 residues.

There are a few counts of this clonotype. The chain is built from TRBV30 and TRBJ2-3; TRBD1 aligns across 8 bases. V lost 2 bases and J lost 3; bases outside the gene matches: 13. Germline CDR1 is GTSNPN and CDR2 is SVGIG (reference sequence). The CDR3 has 17 amino acids. CDR3 sequence: CAWSLRRGQGATDTQYF. The CDR3 bases are TGTGCCTGGAGTCTTAGACGTGGGCAGGGGGCGACAGATACGCAGTATTTT. Complete variable domain (other parts from reference TRBV30 and TRBJ2-3): SQTIHQWPATLVQPVGSPLSLECTVEGTSNPNLYWYRQAAGRGLQLLFYSVGIGQISSEVPQNLSASRPQDRQFILSSKKLLLSDSGFYLCAWSLRRGQGATDTQYFGPGTRLTVL.

The gene calls are TRBV5-1 and TRBJ1-6; D call uncertain. CDR1 is SGHRS, CDR2 YFSETQ, per germline. The V end was cut by 0 bases, the J end by 7 bases, with 8 bases between. The CDR3 runs 14 residues. The CDR3 DNA reads as TGCGCCAGCAGCTTGGCCGTCGCGAATTCACCCCTCCACTTT. Protein: CASSLAVANSPLHF.

CDR3 DNA sequence: TGTGCCTGGAGTTTAACCGGGACAGGCGGCGCGTCCTATGGCTACACCTTC. Its translation: CAWSLTGTGGASYGYTF. This chain joins TRBV30 and TRBJ1-2, with 8 bases identical to TRBD1. The CDR3 length is 17 residues. The V gene's germline CDR1 is GTSNPN and CDR2 SVGIG (reference sequence). Trimming removed 2 bases from V and 4 bases from J; junction bases left unmatched: 15.

The chain employs TRBV4-3 and TRBJ2-7, with TRBD1 matching over 10 bases. This CDR3 is built from 16 residues. Unmatched junction bases numbered 7, after V lost 1 base and J lost 4 bases. Germline assignment: CDR1 LGHNA and CDR2 YSLEER. The CDR3 spells CASSQGPDRGVYEQYF. The DNA for the CDR3 is TGCGCCAGCAGCCAAGGGCCGGACAGGGGGGTTTACGAGCAGTACTTC.

The genes are TRBV10-3 and TRBJ2-1, with 7 bases matching TRBD1. This CDR3 region has 12 residues. V shed 8 bases and J 5 bases; nucleotides not matched to a gene: 3. From germline, CDR1 is ENHRY and CDR2 SYGVKD. CDR3 residues: CAIRRGNNEQFF. The CDR3 bases are TGTGCCATCCGCAGGGGGAACAATGAGCAGTTCTTC.